This paragraph covers one T cell receptor (beta chain) sequence. Original data processing: From reference gene primer amplification, estimates of nucleated cell counts were derived. Some clones are missing from TCRdb's copy, which holds only in-frame ones; the method was immunoSEQ multiplex PCR. The V and J calls and clone size are taken from that table; D and trimming were inferred from the DNA. There are approximately 81,000 clones in the sample; around 82% occur only once, and 7% to 9% lies in the top ten. The data belong to a study of blood T cell repertoires in COVID-19. Overall study context: Acute-phase and convalescent COVID-19 samples originated in the United States, Italy and Spain. T cells, B-cell-depleted T cells, or PBMCs supplied cDNA or gDNA.

Germline lookup yields CDR1 SNHLY and CDR2 FYNNEI. The CDR3 spans 15 residues. With 3 bases clipped from V and 3 bases from J, the junction kept 8 bases outside the gene matches. What was sequenced was peripheral blood. The chain carries TRBV2 and TRBJ2-7; 7 nucleotides align to TRBD1. The source of this sequence is a human donor in a cohort sampled during active COVID-19. This chain's CDR3 is CASSDYRGSSYEQYF. The CDR3 region has the DNA TGTGCCAGCAGTGACTACAGGGGATCAAGCTACGAGCAGTACTTC.